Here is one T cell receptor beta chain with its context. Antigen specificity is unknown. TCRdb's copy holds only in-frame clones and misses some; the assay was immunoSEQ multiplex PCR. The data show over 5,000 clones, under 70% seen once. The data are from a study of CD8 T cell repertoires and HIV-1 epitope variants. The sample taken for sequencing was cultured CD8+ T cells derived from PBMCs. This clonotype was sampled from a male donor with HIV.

CDR3 in DNA: TGTGCCAGCAGCTTCCGACATGTGAGGGGGTCGACGTCCTACGAGCAGTACTTC. Protein product: CASSFRHVRGSTSYEQYF. The rearrangement links TRBV13 to TRBJ2-7, with D possibly matching TRBD1 (6 bases). The CDR3 runs to 18 residues. From germline, CDR1 is PRHDT and CDR2 FYEKMQ (reference sequence). V lost 3 bases, J lost 1 base, and 22 bases lay in between.